This passage covers 3 T cell receptor beta chains from one sample sequenced in a study of blood T cells in healthy people across ages. A J-beta primer mix and a sample-barcoded 5' primer were used in a second PCR of roughly 6 to 11 cycles. MiXCR, applied by TCRdb to the 5' RACE reads, yields one record per CDR3 protein. Of approximately 670,000 distinct CDR3 sequences in the sample, over 40% were seen once. Input material: blood. The source of these receptors is an elderly man in good health.

J is TRBJ2-7 and V is TRBV28; D unresolved. Per germline, CDR1 MDHEN and CDR2 SYDVKM. The CDR3 runs to 15 residues. Trimming took off 3 bases at V and 0 bases at J, with 12 bases between the two ends. Here the CDR3 DNA reads TGTGCCAGCAGTTTTGCGGACGATTTCTCCTACGAGCAGTACTTC. Amino acid sequence: CASSFADDFSYEQYF.

The chain employs TRBV6-1 and TRBJ2-3; 10 bases align to TRBD1. Trimming at V came to 4 bases and at J to 3 bases, leaving 4 bases not matched to a gene. The CDR3 totals 15 residues. Germline values: CDR1 MNHNS, CDR2 SASEGT. DNA of the CDR3: TGTGCCAGCAGTGCCCCGGGACAGGGGACAGATACGCAGTATTTT. It encodes CASSAPGQGTDTQYF.

This clonotype was picked up a small number of times. This chain joins TRBV20-1 and TRBJ1-1; the D gene is possibly TRBD1 (5 bases). This CDR3 contains 13 residues. CDR1 is DFQATT and CDR2 is SNEGSKA in the germline V gene (reference sequence). With 6 bases removed from V and 4 bases from J, the gap between germline ends came to 15 bases. For the CDR3, the DNA is TGCAGTGCCGCGGGCGGCCAGGGCACTGAAGCTTTCTTT. It yields the protein CSAAGGQGTEAFF.